A selection of T cell receptor beta chains follows, all from one sample in a study of identical twins. Via MiXCR, TCRdb re-called the 5' RACE reads, giving one row per CDR3 protein. This table holds 200,000 to 250,000 distinct CDR3 sequences, approximately 7.3% found once. Another study also made use of these data, one on yellow fever vaccine responses in identical twins.

The specimen was CD8+ T cells sorted from blood. Receptor source: a woman younger than 30 in good health. Each CDR3 is given without its conserved first and last residue. A D gene is named only where the DNA matches it firmly. Clone size is not always given. Where it is, it says once, few, many or a class for expanded clones.

D gene: TRBD1
J gene: TRBJ2-5
clone size: NA
V gene: TRBV12-3/TRBV12-4
CDR3 protein: ASSLLTGDGETQY

D gene: TRBD1
J gene: TRBJ2-5
clone size: few
V gene: TRBV20-1
CDR3 protein: SAFWTGGEETQY

D gene: NA
J gene: TRBJ2-1
clone size: few
V gene: TRBV7-9
CDR3 protein: ASSLGDERYNEQF

D gene: TRBD1
J gene: TRBJ2-2
clone size: NA
V gene: TRBV7-6
CDR3 protein: ASSWFNAGQGSGELF

D gene: NA
J gene: TRBJ2-1
clone size: many
V gene: TRBV2
CDR3 protein: ASSEPRGDYNEQF

D gene: TRBD1
J gene: TRBJ2-1
clone size: many
V gene: TRBV12-3/TRBV12-4
CDR3 protein: ASSPVDRVNEQF

D gene: NA
J gene: TRBJ1-2
clone size: few
V gene: TRBV27
CDR3 protein: ASSATGYDYGYT

D gene: NA
J gene: TRBJ2-7
clone size: NA
V gene: TRBV4-1
CDR3 protein: ASSESAGSSEQY

D gene: TRBD1
J gene: TRBJ1-1
clone size: many
V gene: TRBV14
CDR3 protein: ASSHGQGITEAF

D gene: TRBD2
J gene: TRBJ2-5
clone size: many
V gene: TRBV4-1
CDR3 protein: ASSQDGSGAQETQY

D gene: NA
J gene: TRBJ2-1
clone size: many
V gene: TRBV29-1
CDR3 protein: SGSGNSYNEQF

D gene: TRBD2
J gene: TRBJ2-7
clone size: many
V gene: TRBV7-9
CDR3 protein: ASSPVSSGDYEQY

D gene: TRBD2
J gene: TRBJ2-1
clone size: NA
V gene: TRBV7-9
CDR3 protein: ASSYGTSGNEQF

D gene: NA
J gene: TRBJ1-2
clone size: NA
V gene: TRBV29-1
CDR3 protein: SVEEGQFYGYT

D gene: TRBD2
J gene: TRBJ2-2
clone size: few
V gene: TRBV15
CDR3 protein: ATSSSGLAGVTGELF

D gene: NA
J gene: TRBJ1-2
clone size: many
V gene: TRBV6-5
CDR3 protein: ASSYSLGNGYT

D gene: TRBD1
J gene: TRBJ2-1
clone size: NA
V gene: TRBV2
CDR3 protein: ASSRTGGLSDEQF

D gene: NA
J gene: TRBJ1-2
clone size: NA
V gene: TRBV13
CDR3 protein: AAGEGNTLGYT

D gene: NA
J gene: TRBJ2-7
clone size: NA
V gene: TRBV6-1
CDR3 protein: ASSRPGMGGSYEQY

D gene: NA
J gene: TRBJ2-3
clone size: NA
V gene: TRBV7-9
CDR3 protein: ASSLSSDIRTDTQY

D gene: NA
J gene: TRBJ2-2
clone size: NA
V gene: TRBV12-3/TRBV12-4
CDR3 protein: ASRGGQEVNTGELF

D gene: NA
J gene: TRBJ2-5
clone size: many
V gene: TRBV2
CDR3 protein: ASSEFLGKETQY

D gene: TRBD2
J gene: TRBJ2-7
clone size: few
V gene: TRBV7-8
CDR3 protein: ASSPLAGRMSYEQY

D gene: NA
J gene: TRBJ2-1
clone size: few
V gene: TRBV12-3/TRBV12-4
CDR3 protein: ASSYAGSYNEQF

D gene: NA
J gene: TRBJ2-1
clone size: few
V gene: TRBV7-9
CDR3 protein: ASSSPLNNEQF

D gene: TRBD2
J gene: TRBJ2-5
clone size: few
V gene: TRBV20-1
CDR3 protein: SASCRASGEETQY

D gene: NA
J gene: TRBJ2-2
clone size: NA
V gene: TRBV7-8
CDR3 protein: ASSLDTRAGELF

D gene: NA
J gene: TRBJ2-5
clone size: NA
V gene: TRBV9
CDR3 protein: ASSVAGADQETQY

D gene: TRBD1
J gene: TRBJ1-5
clone size: NA
V gene: TRBV19
CDR3 protein: ATAVVWDREGQPQH

D gene: NA
J gene: TRBJ2-1
clone size: few
V gene: TRBV5-8
CDR3 protein: ASSWGGTLYNEQF

D gene: NA
J gene: TRBJ1-1
clone size: many
V gene: TRBV6-6
CDR3 protein: ASSYGGNTEAF

D gene: NA
J gene: TRBJ2-3
clone size: few
V gene: TRBV5-6
CDR3 protein: ASSLILDTQY

D gene: NA
J gene: TRBJ2-3
clone size: NA
V gene: TRBV11-2
CDR3 protein: ASSTWTDFSTDTQY

D gene: NA
J gene: TRBJ2-5
clone size: NA
V gene: TRBV6-5
CDR3 protein: ASSYARGGTQTQY

D gene: TRBD2
J gene: TRBJ2-1
clone size: NA
V gene: TRBV12-3/TRBV12-4
CDR3 protein: ASRLGPSGGTYNEQF

D gene: TRBD2
J gene: TRBJ2-1
clone size: few
V gene: TRBV29-1
CDR3 protein: SVEGLAGFNEQF

D gene: TRBD2
J gene: TRBJ2-5
clone size: many
V gene: TRBV4-1
CDR3 protein: ASSQPGGLDKEQETQY

D gene: TRBD2
J gene: TRBJ2-1
clone size: many
V gene: TRBV7-9
CDR3 protein: ASSPSGTSEDNEQF

D gene: NA
J gene: TRBJ1-1
clone size: many
V gene: TRBV29-1
CDR3 protein: SVDPTINTEAF

D gene: NA
J gene: TRBJ1-3
clone size: many
V gene: TRBV28
CDR3 protein: ASRDGRSSGNTIY

D gene: NA
J gene: TRBJ2-3
clone size: many
V gene: TRBV12-3/TRBV12-4
CDR3 protein: ASSLRVRQAPTDTQY

D gene: TRBD1
J gene: TRBJ1-2
clone size: few
V gene: TRBV5-1
CDR3 protein: ASSPLTGFYGYT

D gene: TRBD1
J gene: TRBJ1-2
clone size: few
V gene: TRBV11-2
CDR3 protein: ASSSRDRGSGYGYT

D gene: NA
J gene: TRBJ2-7
clone size: many
V gene: TRBV28
CDR3 protein: ASSLGQGTHEQY

D gene: TRBD2
J gene: TRBJ2-3
clone size: NA
V gene: TRBV9
CDR3 protein: AAGTSEADTQY

D gene: NA
J gene: TRBJ1-5
clone size: many
V gene: TRBV7-8
CDR3 protein: ASSQGSTSNQPQH

D gene: TRBD1
J gene: TRBJ2-7
clone size: few
V gene: TRBV7-8
CDR3 protein: ASSLGTGRSSYEQY

D gene: NA
J gene: TRBJ1-5
clone size: large
V gene: TRBV12-3/TRBV12-4
CDR3 protein: ASSRDSNQPQH

D gene: TRBD1
J gene: TRBJ2-1
clone size: few
V gene: TRBV2
CDR3 protein: ASSEQTGNFYNEQF

D gene: TRBD1
J gene: TRBJ2-7
clone size: many
V gene: TRBV12-3/TRBV12-4
CDR3 protein: ASGQGAPYEQY

D gene: TRBD1
J gene: TRBJ2-1
clone size: few
V gene: TRBV7-9
CDR3 protein: ASSLPRQGENNEQF

D gene: NA
J gene: TRBJ1-2
clone size: NA
V gene: TRBV5-1
CDR3 protein: ASSPGQGSYGYT

D gene: NA
J gene: TRBJ2-3
clone size: few
V gene: TRBV12-3/TRBV12-4
CDR3 protein: ASSLTLDGRNTQY

D gene: NA
J gene: TRBJ2-3
clone size: many
V gene: TRBV2
CDR3 protein: ASSENGGADTQY

D gene: TRBD2
J gene: TRBJ2-1
clone size: many
V gene: TRBV2
CDR3 protein: ASSEAEGLPYNEQF

D gene: NA
J gene: TRBJ1-1
clone size: many
V gene: TRBV7-9
CDR3 protein: ASCSGYEAF

D gene: NA
J gene: TRBJ2-1
clone size: NA
V gene: TRBV9
CDR3 protein: ASSVEGDEQF

D gene: NA
J gene: TRBJ2-7
clone size: NA
V gene: TRBV4-1
CDR3 protein: ASSQSQGATYEQY

D gene: NA
J gene: TRBJ2-1
clone size: few
V gene: TRBV20-1
CDR3 protein: SARVEVSSYNEQF

D gene: TRBD2
J gene: TRBJ2-3
clone size: NA
V gene: TRBV7-8
CDR3 protein: ASSLGLAGITDTQY